What follows are 5 T cell receptor beta chains derived from one specimen sequenced in a study of shared clonotypes between healthy human individuals. Profiling relied on immunoSEQ multiplex PCR, and the TCRdb table lists in-frame clones only, not all of them. This table holds just over 2,000,000 clones, approximately 95% found once. Sequenced sample: naive CD4+ T cells sorted from blood. Subset here: CD45RA+ positively selected. Receptor source: a man in his late teens or twenties in good health.

V gene TRBV5-4 combines with J gene TRBJ2-5; TRBD2 matches 9 bases. The V segment lost 0 bases and the J segment 5 bases; nucleotides outside the gene matches: 11. The germline V gene has CDR1 SGHNT and CDR2 YYREEE (reference sequence). The CDR3 sequence is 17 residues long. For the CDR3, the DNA is TGTGCCAGCAGCTTGGAGGGACTTAGCGGGAGTACTGAGACCCAGTACTTC. Its protein is CASSLEGLSGSTETQYF. The full variable domain, its missing parts supplied by reference TRBV5-4 and TRBJ2-5, is ETGVTQSPTHLIKTRGQQVTLRCSSQSGHNTVSWYQQALGQGPQFIFQYYREEENGRGNFPPRFSGLQFPNYSSELNVNALELDDSALYLCASSLEGLSGSTETQYFGPGTRLLVL.

The rearrangement links TRBV19 to TRBJ2-2; 10 positions agree with TRBD2. This CDR3 spans 15 amino acids. CDR1 and CDR2 (germline): LNHDA, SQIVND (reference sequence). After removal of 6 bases from V and 0 bases from J, the junction contained 1 base not matched to a gene. The chain's CDR3 is CASRLAGSNTGELFF. CDR3 nucleotide sequence: TGTGCCAGTAGACTAGCGGGGTCGAACACCGGGGAGCTGTTTTTT. Full variable domain (rest looked up from reference TRBV19 and TRBJ2-2): DGGITQSPKYLFRKEGQNVTLSCEQNLNHDAMYWYRQDPGQGLRLIYYSQIVNDFQKGDIAEGYSVSREKKESFPLTVTSAQKNPTAFYLCASRLAGSNTGELFFGEGSRLTVL.

CDR3: CASSQEGGLTDTQYF. CDR3 nucleotide sequence: TGTGCCAGCAGCCAAGAGGGGGGGCTCACAGATACGCAGTATTTT. This chain uses TRBV7-2 with TRBJ2-3; D is possibly TRBD2 (7 bases). The germline V gene has CDR1 SGHTA and CDR2 FQGNSA. Trimming stripped 5 bases from V and 2 bases from J, with 14 bases between. The CDR3 is 15 residues long.

The chain has TRBV6-5 and TRBJ2-7; a weak D match, TRBD1 (6 bases). CDR3 length: 15 residues. Trimming removed 6 bases from V and 0 bases from J, with 15 bases in between. Germline lookup yields CDR1 MNHEY and CDR2 SVGAGI. The CDR3 protein is CASSPGTPSSYEQYF. For the CDR3, the DNA is TGTGCCAGCAGCCCCGGGACACCCAGCTCCTACGAGCAGTACTTC.

The V and J genes are TRBV19 and TRBJ2-3; D is unresolved. There are 13 residues in the CDR3. Per the germline V gene, CDR1 is LNHDA and CDR2 is SQIVND (reference sequence). V dropped 5 bases and J dropped 2 bases, with 8 bases sitting between them. The CDR3 DNA sequence: TGTGCCAGTAGTTCTGGGTACACAGATACGCAGTATTTT. Amino acid sequence: CASSSGYTDTQYF.